This T cell receptor (beta chain) was observed in a study of molecular identifiers for immune sequencing clone quantification. Each CDR3 protein gets one entry after TCRdb re-called the PCR reads with MiXCR. Of about 640,000 distinct CDR3 sequences in the sample, 15% to 20% were seen once. Study-level points and caveats: Whereas clones above 20 RNA copies held under 1% of naive-cell molecules, they held over 98% of effector molecules. Spiked Jurkat TCR RNA originating from one cell could reportedly be identified amid more than 800,000 naive cells.

This clonotype appeared many times. As yet, its antigen is unknown. For naive CD8 T cells, sorting used the CD8+CD4-CCR7+CD45RA+ phenotype. CDR1 and CDR2 (germline): MGHDK, SYGVNS. Between the trimmed V and J ends, which lost 1 base and 4 bases, there was a span of 15 bases. This CDR3 spans 16 amino acids. This rearrangement joins TRBV25-1 to TRBJ2-3; D might be TRBD1 (5 bases). The sequenced sample was naive CD8+ T cells from blood, with Jurkat cell RNA spiked in. The subset was: FACS-sorted CD8+CD4-CCR7+CD45RA+ naive T cells. This sequence was found in a human donor in good health. Some libraries in this study had Jurkat cell RNA spiked in. The CDR3: CASSEFSIGAPDTQYF. The CDR3 nucleotides are TGTGCCAGCAGTGAATTTTCCATTGGGGCCCCAGATACGCAGTATTTT.